The next 30 T cell receptor beta chains were all read from a single sample in a study of OX40 agonist ivuxolimab in advanced cancers. Profiled with immunoSEQ multiplex PCR; TCRdb holds only in-frame clones, not every one. The sample yields some 85,000 clones, around 87% seen once. The sequencing here drew on CD4+ or CD8+ T cells sorted from blood, taken in a trial of the OX40 agonist ivuxolimab. These receptors originate from an adult with an advanced solid tumor such as melanoma, head and neck, liver or kidney cancer.

The chain couples TRBV5-1 to TRBJ2-7; D unresolved. CDR3 length: 16 residues. CDR1 and CDR2 from the germline V gene are SGHRS and YFSETQ. Trimming left V 4 bases short and J 0 bases short, with 17 bases between. The CDR3 DNA reads TGCGCCAGCAGCCGCTCCTCAGACTTTAGCTCCTACGAGCAGTACTTC. Protein sequence: CASSRSSDFSSYEQYF.

The CDR3 DNA follows: TGCGCCAGCAGCTTGGGGTCTACTAGCGGAACCGGGGAGCTGTTTTTT. Translating gives CASSLGSTSGTGELFF. The rearrangement joins TRBV5-1 to TRBJ2-2, with 8 bases aligning to TRBD2. The ends lost 0 bases at V and 5 bases at J; junction bases unmatched: 6. CDR3 length: 16 amino acids. The germline V gene has CDR1 SGHRS and CDR2 YFSETQ.

This clone was found once. CDR3 sequence (DNA): TGCGCCAGTAGACGGCGGGAGAATGCGAACACCGGGGAGCTGTTTTTT. Translation: CASRRRENANTGELFF. The chain couples TRBV10-1 to TRBJ2-2, with TRBD2 identical over 7 bases. Germline loops: CDR1 WNHNN, CDR2 SYGVQD (reference sequence). With 9 bases clipped from V and 0 bases from J, the junction kept 10 bases outside the gene matches. The CDR3 has 16 amino acids.

The chain has TRBV11-2 and TRBJ1-1; D gene ambiguous. V lost 0 bases and J 2 bases, leaving 1 base between the germline ends. The CDR3 is 12 amino acids. CDR1 is SGHAT and CDR2 is FQNNGV in the germline V gene. The CDR3 protein is CASSLENTEAFF. Written as DNA, the CDR3 is TGTGCCAGCAGCTTAGAAAACACTGAAGCTTTCTTT. Looking up the rest from reference TRBV11-2 and TRBJ1-1 gives the full variable domain: EAGVAQSPRYKIIEKRQSVAFWCNPISGHATLYWYQQILGQGPKLLIQFQNNGVVDDSQLPKDRFSAERLKGVDSTLKIQPAKLEDSAVYLCASSLENTEAFFGQGTRLTVV.

CDR3 protein: CASSLVSGSGLGEQYF. The DNA of the CDR3 is TGTGCCAGCAGCTTAGTTAGCGGGAGCGGTCTCGGCGAGCAGTACTTC. J is TRBJ2-7 and V is TRBV11-2, with 9 nucleotides matching TRBD2. Germline V gene sequence: CDR1 SGHAT, CDR2 FQNNGV. Trimming cost V 1 base and J 6 bases; bases outside gene matches: 10. There are 16 residues in the CDR3.

The chain uses TRBV6-4 and TRBJ2-2; a weak D match, TRBD1 (7 bases). The ends were cut back, 7 bases at V and 8 bases at J, with 14 bases in the middle. The V gene's germline CDR1 is MRHNA and CDR2 SNTAGT. The CDR3 length is 13 residues. The CDR3, as DNA: TGTGCCAGCATGCCAGGGGGGATTGGGGAGCTGTTTTTT. This gives the protein CASMPGGIGELFF.

The rearrangement links TRBV6-4 to TRBJ2-3, with 7 bases lining up with TRBD1. CDR1 is MRHNA and CDR2 is SNTAGT in the germline V gene. Germline trimming cut 4 bases from V and 4 bases from J; bases unmatched to any gene: 8. This CDR3 spans 15 amino acids. In DNA form, the CDR3 reads TGTGCCAGCAGTGCCAAGGGGGCTATGCCAGATACGCAGTATTTT. This gives the protein CASSAKGAMPDTQYF.

The chain carries TRBV6-6 and TRBJ2-5; tentatively, D is TRBD1 or TRBD2 (5 bases each). The CDR3 runs 15 residues. V lost 6 bases and J 2 bases, leaving 16 bases between the germline ends. The V gene's germline CDR1 is MNHNY and CDR2 SVGAGI (reference sequence). This chain's CDR3 is CASSYMRGSQETQYF. The CDR3 DNA reads TGTGCCAGCAGCTACATGAGGGGAAGTCAAGAGACCCAGTACTTC.

The chain links TRBV7-2 to TRBJ1-5; the D is unclear. The CDR3 covers 13 residues. Germline assignment: CDR1 SGHTA and CDR2 FQGNSA. The V and J ends lost 5 bases and 3 bases respectively, with 8 bases between them. Here the CDR3 reads CASSAGFNQPQHF. CDR3 DNA: TGTGCCAGCAGCGCCGGCTTCAATCAGCCCCAGCATTTT.

V is TRBV10-3 and J is TRBJ1-2; no definite D call. V was pared by 0 bases and J by 4 bases, with 12 bases between. The CDR3 contains 15 residues. Germline V CDR1 and CDR2: ENHRY, SYGVKD. CDR3 protein: CAISESGGSSYGYTF. The CDR3 DNA reads as TGTGCCATCAGTGAGTCGGGAGGGTCCTCCTATGGCTACACCTTC.

This clone was seen only once. The J gene is TRBJ2-1, the V gene TRBV5-4, with 10 nucleotides matching TRBD2. Germline trimming cut 5 bases from V and 4 bases from J; bases unmatched to any gene: 9. CDR1 is SGHNT and CDR2 is YYREEE in the germline V gene (reference sequence). The CDR3 runs to 16 residues. For the CDR3, the DNA is TGTGCCAGCAGTCTTTATAGCGGGAGGTTATACAATGAGCAGTTCTTC. Translating it yields CASSLYSGRLYNEQFF.

This clone was recorded at least ten times. This chain joins TRBV7-9 and TRBJ1-2; tentatively, D is TRBD1 (5 bases). Germline values: CDR1 SEHNR, CDR2 FQNEAQ (reference sequence). The CDR3 covers 14 residues. V dropped 2 bases and J dropped 3 bases, with 10 bases sitting between them. CDR3 in amino acids: CASSLRGVDYGYTF. Written as DNA, the CDR3 is TGTGCCAGCAGCTTACGGGGCGTCGACTATGGCTACACCTTC.

The chain recombines TRBV28 with TRBJ2-2; 10 bases map to TRBD1. J was trimmed by 6 bases and V by 1 base; bases with no gene match: 5. The CDR3 sequence is 16 residues long. The V gene's germline CDR1 is MDHEN and CDR2 SYDVKM. CDR3 sequence reads: CASSLSGQGLAGELFF. The CDR3 DNA is TGTGCCAGCAGTTTATCGGGACAGGGGTTAGCCGGGGAGCTGTTTTTT.

The table lists this clone with a count of one. The J gene is TRBJ2-7, the V gene TRBV4-2, with TRBD2 matching 16 bases. Trimming removed 4 bases from V and 2 bases from J; junction bases left unmatched: 8. The CDR3 has 18 residues. CDR1 is LGHNA and CDR2 is YNFKEQ in the germline V gene. In DNA, the CDR3 is TGTGCCAGCAGCCCAACGATGGGACTAGCGGGAGGGACCTACGAGCAGTACTTC. Protein: CASSPTMGLAGGTYEQYF.

The chain employs TRBV10-3 and TRBJ1-2; a weak D match, TRBD1 (5 bases). Trimming cost V 4 bases and J 8 bases, with 14 bases left between them. The CDR3 runs 13 residues. The V gene's germline CDR1 is ENHRY and CDR2 SYGVKD. As DNA, the CDR3 is TGTGCCATCAGTGCCGAGACAGAGAGAGGCTACACCTTC. Encoded protein: CAISAETERGYTF.

The rearrangement joins TRBV6-1 to TRBJ2-7; D gene ambiguous. CDR1 is MNHNS, CDR2 SASEGT, per germline. Trimming took off 5 bases at V and 0 bases at J, with 8 bases between the two ends. The CDR3 runs to 13 residues. The CDR3 loop is CASSRHRSYEQYF. The CDR3 DNA reads TGTGCCAGCAGTAGACACCGCTCCTACGAGCAGTACTTC.

The chain couples TRBV11-2 to TRBJ2-5, with no clear D. V dropped 1 base and J dropped 0 bases, with 9 bases sitting between them. This CDR3 spans 15 amino acids. Germline assignment: CDR1 SGHAT and CDR2 FQNNGV. The DNA for the CDR3 is TGTGCCAGCAGCTTAGCCGGCGGCTACCAAGAGACCCAGTACTTC. Its translation is CASSLAGGYQETQYF.

The chain recombines TRBV12-5 with TRBJ2-1, with 13 bases that match TRBD2. Per the germline V gene, CDR1 is LGHNT and CDR2 is FRNRAP. V shed 2 bases and J 7 bases; nucleotides not matched to a gene: 14. The CDR3 contains 19 residues. The CDR3 protein is CASGLKGVLGLAGINEQFF. The CDR3 coding sequence is TGTGCTAGTGGTTTGAAGGGGGTGCTGGGACTAGCGGGAATAAATGAGCAGTTCTTC.

V gene TRBV7-9 combines with J gene TRBJ1-4, with D uncertain. V was cut by 5 bases and J by 4 bases, with 8 bases left in between. The CDR3 has 13 amino acids. Germline CDR1 reads SEHNR; CDR2 reads FQNEAQ (reference sequence). In DNA, the CDR3 is TGTGCCAGCAGCACCGGGAATAATGAAAAACTGTTTTTT. As protein: CASSTGNNEKLFF.

This clone was seen more than once but under ten times. The chain couples TRBV27 to TRBJ2-3; 10 bases are shared with TRBD2. The CDR3 has 16 residues. Germline CDR1 reads MNHEY; CDR2 reads SMNVEV (reference sequence). Trimming removed 4 bases from V and 5 bases from J; junction bases left unmatched: 9. The CDR3: CASSWAGASGRDTQYF. CDR3 bases: TGTGCCAGCAGTTGGGCCGGGGCTAGCGGGAGAGATACGCAGTATTTT.

V and J are TRBV29-1 and TRBJ2-3, with D tentatively TRBD1 (6 bases). V was cut by 6 bases and J by 2 bases, with 15 bases left in between. Germline V gene sequence: CDR1 SQVTM, CDR2 ANQGSEA. This CDR3 comprises 14 residues. The CDR3 reads CSVDDRKITDTQYF. The CDR3 DNA reads TGCAGCGTCGACGACAGGAAAATCACAGATACGCAGTATTTT.

The CDR3 DNA reads as TGCGCCAGCAGTGAGACATCGGGACAGGGGGCTTTCAACACTGAAGCTTTCTTT. The encoded protein is CASSETSGQGAFNTEAFF. The chain joins TRBV10-2 to TRBJ1-1, with 12 bases lining up with TRBD1. Germline V gene data show CDR1 as WSHSY and CDR2 as SAAADI. The V gene end was trimmed by 2 bases and the J gene end by 2 bases; junction bases not matched to a gene: 9. The CDR3 length is 18 residues.

The genes are TRBV7-2 and TRBJ1-4; no definite D call. CDR1 SGHTA and CDR2 FQGNSA come from the germline V gene. V dropped 1 base and J dropped 3 bases, with 9 bases sitting between them. CDR3 length: 15 amino acids. In nucleotides, the CDR3 is TGTGCCAGCAGCTTAGGGGTCGGGTCTAATGAAAAACTGTTTTTT. Translated: CASSLGVGSNEKLFF.

The V call is TRBV4-2, the J call TRBJ2-6; D not certain. CDR1 is LGHNA and CDR2 is YNFKEQ in the germline V gene. Trimming pared 0 bases from V and 1 base from J, leaving 16 bases between. This CDR3 contains 19 residues. CDR3 residues: CASSQDSGARLSGANVLTF. In nucleotides, the CDR3 is TGTGCCAGCAGCCAAGATTCGGGTGCTAGGCTATCTGGGGCCAACGTCCTGACTTTC.

V gene TRBV29-1 combines with J gene TRBJ2-3; D call uncertain. Germline lookup yields CDR1 SQVTM and CDR2 ANQGSEA. Trimming left V 8 bases short and J 2 bases short, with 8 bases between. This CDR3 region has 11 residues. The chain's CDR3 is CSYSYTDTQYF. CDR3 nucleotides: TGCAGCTATAGCTACACAGATACGCAGTATTTT.

CDR3 nucleotide sequence: TGTGCCAGCAGTTTGGGGTTACCGGGGGAGCAGTACTTC. Protein: CASSLGLPGEQYF. The chain recombines TRBV28 with TRBJ2-7; D may be TRBD2 (5 bases). The CDR3 sequence is 13 residues long. The germline gives CDR1 MDHEN, CDR2 SYDVKM. Between the trimmed V and J ends, which lost 3 bases and 7 bases, there was a span of 13 bases.

This sequence joins TRBV11-2 and TRBJ1-3, with D hard to call. CDR1 and CDR2 from the germline V gene are SGHAT and FQNNGV. There are 15 residues in the CDR3. V was cut by 2 bases and J by 0 bases, with 8 bases left in between. CDR3 protein: CASSLLGFSGNTIYF. In nucleotides, the CDR3 is TGTGCCAGCAGCTTATTAGGTTTCTCTGGAAACACCATATATTTT.

The V and J genes are TRBV5-4 and TRBJ2-5; 7 bases fit TRBD1. The trim removed 4 bases at V and 2 bases at J, leaving 8 bases unmatched. Germline CDR1 reads SGHNT; CDR2 reads YYREEE (reference sequence). This CDR3 spans 15 amino acids. For the CDR3, the DNA is TGTGCCAGCAGCACTCGACAGGGTAAACAAGAGACCCAGTACTTC. Translating it yields CASSTRQGKQETQYF.

The rearrangement joins TRBV15 to TRBJ2-3; no firm D call. CDR3 length: 12 residues. The V gene lost 5 bases and the J gene lost 9 bases, with 12 bases spanning the gap. Germline lookup yields CDR1 LNHNV and CDR2 YYDKDF (reference sequence). The CDR3 loop is CATSWGFYTQYF. The DNA of the CDR3 is TGTGCCACCAGCTGGGGATTTTACACGCAGTATTTT.

This clone appeared a single time. The chain links TRBV4-1 to TRBJ2-3; the match to TRBD2 covers 7 bases. The CDR3 consists of 16 residues. J gave up 4 bases and V 2 bases, and 9 bases lay outside the gene matches. Germline V lookup: CDR1 MGHRA, CDR2 YSYEKL. Here the CDR3 reads CASSQRGEGRPDTQYF. Written as DNA, the CDR3 is TGCGCCAGCAGCCAACGGGGGGAGGGCCGCCCAGATACGCAGTATTTT.